This passage covers 4 T cell receptor beta chains from one sample sequenced in a study of blood T cells in healthy people across ages. Together with a sample-barcoded 5' primer, a J-beta primer mix was included in a second PCR lasting roughly 6 to 12 cycles. Using its own MiXCR run on the 5' RACE reads, TCRdb lists one record per CDR3 protein. In the table there are around 1.1 million distinct CDR3 sequences, roughly two fifths of which are singletons. The sequencing sample was made of blood. The receptors were sampled from a man aged 18 to 35 in good health.

This clonotype appeared a few times. This chain links TRBV12-3 or TRBV12-4 with TRBJ2-1, with D perhaps TRBD2 (6 bases). The CDR3 has 15 amino acids. The V end lost 5 bases, the J end lost 8 bases, and 19 bases lay between the germline ends. The CDR3 loop reads CASSLIGGGPDEQFF. CDR3 in DNA: TGTGCCAGCAGTCTTATTGGTGGAGGGCCGGATGAGCAGTTCTTC.

This chain uses TRBV12-3 or TRBV12-4 with TRBJ1-2, with D unresolved. Trimming stripped 1 base from V and 4 bases from J, with 7 bases between. The CDR3 has 13 residues. DNA of the CDR3: TGTGCCAGCAGTTTAGAGACACTCTATGGCTACACCTTC. Protein sequence: CASSLETLYGYTF.

This clonotype has more than one count but fewer than ten. J is TRBJ1-2 and V is TRBV7-9; perhaps TRBD1 as D (5 bases). Germline V gene data show CDR1 as SEHNR and CDR2 as FQNEAQ (reference sequence). The CDR3 has 17 amino acids. Trimming pared 4 bases from V and 0 bases from J, leaving 18 bases between. Here the CDR3 reads CASSSHRQIGSNYGYTF. The CDR3 coding sequence is TGTGCCAGCAGCTCGCACAGACAGATCGGCTCTAACTATGGCTACACCTTC.

Worth noting for this clonotype: No conserved phenylalanine or tryptophan ends this CDR3, so it is likely a read error. The chain couples TRBV29-1 to TRBJ2-7; D ambiguous. The J call may not be correct, given that the DNA end is closer to TRBJ2-5. CDR3 size: 12 residues. Germline V lookup: CDR1 SQVTM, CDR2 ANQGSEA. The CDR3 is CSVMGKFETQYL. CDR3 bases: TGCAGCGTTATGGGGAAGTTCGAGACCCAGTACTTA.